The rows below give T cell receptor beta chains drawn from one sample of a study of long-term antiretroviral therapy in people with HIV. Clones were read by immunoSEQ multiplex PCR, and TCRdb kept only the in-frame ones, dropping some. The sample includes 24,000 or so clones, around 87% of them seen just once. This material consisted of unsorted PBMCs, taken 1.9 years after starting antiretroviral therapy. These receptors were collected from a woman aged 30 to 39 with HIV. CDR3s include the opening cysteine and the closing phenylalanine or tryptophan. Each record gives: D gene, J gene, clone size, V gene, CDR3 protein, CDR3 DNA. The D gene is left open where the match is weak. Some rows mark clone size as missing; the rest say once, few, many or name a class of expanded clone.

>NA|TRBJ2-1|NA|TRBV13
CASSLWPREQFF
TGTGCCAGCAGCTTATGGCCTCGGGAGCAGTTCTTC
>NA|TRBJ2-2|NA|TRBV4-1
CASSQAIMGGTLIAELFF
TGCGCCAGCAGCCAAGCGATCATGGGGGGAACACTAATCGCTGAGCTGTTTTTT
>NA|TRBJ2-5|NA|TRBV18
CASSPIATETQYF
TGTGCCAGCTCACCTATAGCGACAGAGACCCAGTACTTC
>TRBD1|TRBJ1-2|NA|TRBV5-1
CASSLRTGGKDNYGYTF
TGCGCCAGCAGCTTACGGACAGGGGGGAAGGATAACTATGGCTACACCTTC
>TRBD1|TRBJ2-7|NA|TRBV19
CASGTGIDEQYF
TGTGCCAGTGGGACAGGGATTGACGAGCAGTACTTC
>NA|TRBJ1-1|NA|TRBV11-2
CASSFDLHEVFF
TGTGCCAGCAGCTTTGACCTACACGAAGTTTTCTTT
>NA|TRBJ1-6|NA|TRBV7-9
CASSRDIGPLHF
TGTGCCAGCAGTAGGGACATCGGACCCCTCCACTTT
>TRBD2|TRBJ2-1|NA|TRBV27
CASSFSAGDEQFF
TGTGCCAGCAGTTTTTCAGCGGGGGATGAGCAGTTCTTC
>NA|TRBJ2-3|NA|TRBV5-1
CASMLEGLADTQYF
TGCGCCAGCATGTTAGAGGGATTAGCAGATACGCAGTATTTT
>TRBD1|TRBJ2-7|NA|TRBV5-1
CASTEGASYEQYF
TGCGCCAGCACAGAGGGGGCCTCCTACGAGCAGTACTTC
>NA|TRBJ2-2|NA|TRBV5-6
CASSLNSPGELFF
TGTGCCAGCAGCTTAAATAGCCCCGGGGAGCTGTTTTTT
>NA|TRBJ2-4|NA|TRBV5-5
CASSLASNAKNIQYF
TGTGCCAGCAGCTTGGCTTCGAATGCCAAAAACATTCAGTACTTC
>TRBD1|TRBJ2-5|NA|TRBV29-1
CSVDPGQGARLSETQYF
TGCAGCGTTGATCCGGGACAGGGGGCGCGTTTATCCGAGACCCAGTACTTC
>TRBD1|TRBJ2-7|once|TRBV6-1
CASSEYRQGARYEQYF
TGTGCCAGCAGTGAATATCGGCAGGGGGCGCGTTACGAGCAGTACTTC
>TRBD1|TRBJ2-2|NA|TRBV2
CASRAQGTGELFF
TGTGCCAGCAGGGCACAGGGGACCGGGGAGCTGTTTTTT
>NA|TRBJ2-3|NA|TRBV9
CASSLNRGGIDTQYF
TGTGCCAGCAGCCTGAACAGGGGGGGGATAGATACGCAGTATTTT
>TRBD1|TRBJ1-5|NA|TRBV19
CASSMTGGNQPQHF
TGTGCCAGTAGTATGACAGGGGGCAATCAGCCCCAGCATTTT
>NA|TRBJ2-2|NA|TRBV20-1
CSARRAGELFF
TGCAGTGCGCGTAGGGCCGGGGAGCTGTTTTTT
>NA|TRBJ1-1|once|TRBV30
CAWSALGRGTGTEAFF
TGTGCCTGGAGTGCCCTGGGAAGGGGGACGGGCACTGAAGCTTTCTTT
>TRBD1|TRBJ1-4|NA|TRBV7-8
CASSHWRVRTGLNEKLFF
TGTGCCAGCAGCCACTGGAGAGTCCGGACAGGGCTGAATGAAAAACTGTTTTTT
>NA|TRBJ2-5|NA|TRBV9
CASRGGSETQYF
TGTGCCAGCAGGGGGGGATCAGAGACCCAGTACTTC
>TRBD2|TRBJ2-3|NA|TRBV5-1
CASSVGGTNTDTQYF
TGCGCCAGCAGCGTGGGCGGGACTAACACAGATACGCAGTATTTT
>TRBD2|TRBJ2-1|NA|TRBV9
CASSYGLAAYNEQFF
TGTGCCAGCAGCTACGGACTAGCGGCCTACAATGAGCAGTTCTTC
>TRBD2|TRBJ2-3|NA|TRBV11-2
CASSFGASGAASTDTQYF
TGTGCCAGCAGCTTTGGGGCTAGCGGGGCGGCTAGCACAGATACGCAGTATTTT
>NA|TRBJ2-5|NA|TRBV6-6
CASSYSGLPTETQYF
TGTGCCAGCAGTTACTCGGGGCTCCCTACGGAGACCCAGTACTTC
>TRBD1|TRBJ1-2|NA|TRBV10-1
CASSADRGGDYGYTF
TGCGCCAGCAGTGCGGACAGGGGGGGGGACTATGGCTACACCTTC
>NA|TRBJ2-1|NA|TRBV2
CASSQGINEQFF
TGTGCCAGTTCACAGGGAATCAATGAGCAGTTCTTC
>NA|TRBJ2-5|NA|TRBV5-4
CASSLGGPAADF
TGTGCCAGCAGCTTGGGTGGGCCGGCAGCGGACTTC
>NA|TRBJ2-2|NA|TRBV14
CASSRQATNTGELFF
TGTGCCAGCAGCCGACAGGCCACGAACACCGGGGAGCTGTTTTTT
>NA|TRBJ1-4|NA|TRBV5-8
CASSFYLQSNEKLFF
TGTGCCAGCAGCTTTTATCTACAGTCGAATGAAAAACTGTTTTTT
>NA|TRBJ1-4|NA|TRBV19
CASSILAGTGTNEKLFF
TGTGCCAGTAGTATATTAGCAGGGACCGGGACTAATGAAAAACTGTTTTTT
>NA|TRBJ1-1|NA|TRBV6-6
CASSGSLEAFF
TGTGCCAGCTCTGGGTCGCTTGAAGCTTTCTTT
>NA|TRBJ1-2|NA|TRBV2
CASGRNYGYTF
TGTGCCAGTGGACGGAACTATGGCTACACCTTC
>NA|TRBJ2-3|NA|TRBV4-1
CASSQALITGFSTDTQYF
TGCGCCAGCAGCCAAGCCCTTATCACAGGATTTAGCACAGATACGCAGTATTTT
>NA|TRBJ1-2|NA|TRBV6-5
CASRLGQSYGYTF
TGTGCCAGCAGACTCGGACAGTCGTATGGCTACACCTTC
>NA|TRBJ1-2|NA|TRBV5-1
CASTDTSYGYTF
TGCGCCAGCACAGACACCTCCTATGGCTACACCTTC
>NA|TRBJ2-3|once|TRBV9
CASSVTSQGSTDTQYF
TGTGCCAGCAGCGTAACGTCGCAGGGGAGCACAGATACGCAGTATTTT
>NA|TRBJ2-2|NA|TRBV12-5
CASATSGSNTGELFF
TGTGCTAGTGCTACTTCAGGTTCGAACACCGGGGAGCTGTTTTTT
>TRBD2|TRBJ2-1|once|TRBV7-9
CASSLGRLAGGRVFDEQFF
TGTGCCAGCAGCTTAGGTCGGCTAGCGGGGGGGCGGGTATTTGATGAGCAGTTCTTC
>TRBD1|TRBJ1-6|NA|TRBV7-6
CASSLAPGQSSYNSPLHF
TGTGCCAGCAGCTTAGCCCCGGGACAGTCCTCCTATAATTCACCCCTCCACTTT
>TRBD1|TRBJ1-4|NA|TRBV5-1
CASSLGTGGSEKLFF
TGCGCCAGCAGCTTGGGGACAGGGGGCAGTGAAAAACTGTTTTTT
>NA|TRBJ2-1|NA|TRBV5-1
CASSLGQIYNEQFF
TGCGCCAGCAGCTTAGGACAGATCTACAATGAGCAGTTCTTC
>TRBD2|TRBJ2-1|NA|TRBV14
CASSQVSPFGGAHNEQFF
TGTGCCAGCAGCCAAGTATCTCCTTTCGGGGGGGCCCACAATGAGCAGTTCTTC
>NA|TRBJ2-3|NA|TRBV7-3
CASSLTPKATQYF
TGTGCCAGCAGCTTAACCCCTAAGGCTACGCAGTATTTT
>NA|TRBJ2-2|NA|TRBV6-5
CASSYSKTGNTGELFF
TGTGCCAGCAGTTACTCGAAGACAGGGAACACCGGGGAGCTGTTTTTT
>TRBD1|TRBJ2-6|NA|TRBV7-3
CASSRQGIRSGANVLTF
TGTGCCAGCAGCCGACAGGGGATTCGCTCTGGGGCCAACGTCCTGACTTTC
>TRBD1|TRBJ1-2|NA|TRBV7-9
CASSFQGESHYGYTF
TGTGCCAGCAGCTTCCAGGGGGAGAGTCACTATGGCTACACCTTC
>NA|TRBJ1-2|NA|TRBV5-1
CASSLGTSNYGYTF
TGCGCCAGCAGCTTGGGAACCAGCAACTATGGCTACACCTTC
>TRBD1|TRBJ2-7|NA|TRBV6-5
CASRATGFGSYEQYF
TGTGCCAGCAGGGCGACAGGGTTCGGGTCCTACGAGCAGTACTTC
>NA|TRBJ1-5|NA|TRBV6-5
CASRLQGGQPQHF
TGTGCCAGCAGACTTCAGGGAGGACAGCCCCAGCATTTT
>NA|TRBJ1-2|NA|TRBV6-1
CASSVDMVEGNYGYTF
TGTGCCAGCAGTGTAGACATGGTGGAGGGGAACTATGGCTACACCTTC
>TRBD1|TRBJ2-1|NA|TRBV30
CAWSPTGGYNEQFF
TGTGCCTGGAGTCCGACAGGGGGTTACAATGAGCAGTTCTTC
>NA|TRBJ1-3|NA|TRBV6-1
CASSDIYSGNTIYF
TGTGCCAGCAGTGACATATACTCTGGAAACACCATATATTTT
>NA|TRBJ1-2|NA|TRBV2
CATGLGWDYGYTF
TGTGCCACCGGGCTCGGATGGGACTATGGCTACACCTTC